This note documents a single TCR beta chain sequence. The sample carries other DNA sequences with the same CDR3. Trimming left V 3 bases short and J 4 bases short, with 5 bases between. This CDR3 has 12 residues. The entry originates in a study of blood T cell repertoires in COVID-19. Only in-frame clones appear in the TCRdb table, and some are missing; sequencing was by immunoSEQ multiplex PCR. This sample has 150,000 to 200,000 clones, with 82% found just once. The specimen was peripheral blood. The clonotype was recovered from a woman in her sixties or seventies with acute or convalescent COVID-19. The chain joins TRBV12-3 or TRBV12-4 to TRBJ2-3; D is ambiguous. CDR3 region: CASSFPSDTQYF. In DNA, the CDR3 is TGTGCCAGCAGTTTCCCGTCAGATACGCAGTATTTT.